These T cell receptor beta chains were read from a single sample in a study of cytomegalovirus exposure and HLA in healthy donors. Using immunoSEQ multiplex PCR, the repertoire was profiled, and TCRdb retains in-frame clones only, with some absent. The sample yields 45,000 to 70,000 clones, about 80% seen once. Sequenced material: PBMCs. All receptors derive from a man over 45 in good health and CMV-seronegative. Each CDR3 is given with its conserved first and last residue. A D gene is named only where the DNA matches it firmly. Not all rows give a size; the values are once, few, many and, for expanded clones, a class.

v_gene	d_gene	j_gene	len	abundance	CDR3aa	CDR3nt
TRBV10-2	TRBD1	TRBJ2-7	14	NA	CASSVGQGGYEQYF	TGCGCCAGCAGTGTAGGACAGGGAGGCTACGAGCAGTACTTC
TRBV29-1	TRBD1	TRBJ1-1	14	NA	CSVDREGTHTEAFF	TGCAGCGTGGACAGGGAGGGAACTCACACTGAAGCTTTCTTT
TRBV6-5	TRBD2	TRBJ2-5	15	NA	CASRRLAGGQETQYF	TGTGCCAGCAGACGACTAGCGGGGGGGCAAGAGACCCAGTACTTC
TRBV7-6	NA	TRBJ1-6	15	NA	CASSSDLNENSPLHF	TGTGCCAGCAGCTCCGATCTAAACGAGAATTCACCCCTCCACTTT
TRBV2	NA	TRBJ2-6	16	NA	CASSGVPLSGANVLTF	TGTGCCAGCAGTGGAGTCCCGCTCTCTGGGGCCAACGTCCTGACTTTC
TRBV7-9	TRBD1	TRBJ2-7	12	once	CASSSTGDEQYF	TGTGCCAGCAGCTCGACAGGGGACGAGCAGTACTTC
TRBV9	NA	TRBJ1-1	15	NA	CASSARSGRGTEAFF	TGTGCCAGCAGCGCCCGCTCCGGGAGAGGAACTGAAGCTTTCTTT
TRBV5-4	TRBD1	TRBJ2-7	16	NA	CASSRPTGALNYEQYF	TGTGCCAGCAGCCGACCCACAGGGGCATTGAACTACGAGCAGTACTTC
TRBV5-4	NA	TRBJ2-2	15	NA	CASSAPRDSTGELFF	TGTGCCAGCAGCGCCCCACGCGACAGCACCGGGGAGCTGTTTTTT
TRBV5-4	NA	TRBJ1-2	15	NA	CASSLVQEPNYGYTF	TGTGCCAGCAGCTTGGTCCAGGAACCTAACTATGGCTACACCTTC
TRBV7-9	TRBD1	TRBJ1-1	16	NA	CASSPTPKTGDTEAFF	TGTGCCAGCAGCCCCACTCCCAAGACAGGGGACACTGAAGCTTTCTTT
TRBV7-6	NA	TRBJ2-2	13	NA	CASSLTNTGELFF	TGTGCCAGCAGCTTAACAAACACCGGGGAGCTGTTTTTT
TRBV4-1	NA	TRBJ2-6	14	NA	CASSQDRFNNVLTF	TGCGCCAGCAGCCAAGATCGGTTCAACAACGTCCTGACTTTC
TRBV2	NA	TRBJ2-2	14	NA	CASRRTQGNGELFF	TGTGCCAGCAGACGCACACAGGGAAACGGGGAGCTGTTTTTT
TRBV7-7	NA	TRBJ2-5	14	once	CASSPSGLQETQYF	TGTGCCAGCAGCCCCTCCGGGTTACAAGAGACCCAGTACTTC
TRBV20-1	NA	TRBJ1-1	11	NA	CSARVNTEAFF	TGCAGTGCTAGAGTAAACACTGAAGCTTTCTTT
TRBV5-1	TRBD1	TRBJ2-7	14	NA	CASSGTGGRYEQYF	TGCGCCAGCAGCGGGACAGGGGGCCGGTACGAGCAGTACTTC
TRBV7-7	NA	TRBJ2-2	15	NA	CASSSGTSNTGELFF	TGTGCCAGCAGCTCCGGGACATCGAACACCGGGGAGCTGTTTTTT
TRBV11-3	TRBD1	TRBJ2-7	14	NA	CASSKRDRAHEQYF	TGTGCCAGCAGCAAAAGGGACAGGGCCCACGAGCAGTACTTC
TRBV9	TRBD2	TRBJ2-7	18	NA	CASSVGLAGDQLRYEQYF	TGTGCCAGCAGTGTTGGACTAGCGGGGGACCAACTTCGGTACGAGCAGTACTTC
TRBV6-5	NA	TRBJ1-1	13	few	CASSFRDGLEAFF	TGTGCCAGCAGCTTCAGGGATGGCCTTGAAGCTTTCTTT
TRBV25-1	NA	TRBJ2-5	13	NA	CASSDRLGETQYF	TGTGCCAGCAGTGACAGGTTGGGAGAGACCCAGTACTTC
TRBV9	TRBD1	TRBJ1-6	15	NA	CASRPPGQNNSPLHF	TGTGCCAGCAGGCCCCCGGGACAGAATAATTCACCCCTCCACTTT
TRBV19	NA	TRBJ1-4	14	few	CASSGVGGMEKLFF	TGTGCCAGTAGTGGAGTCGGGGGGATGGAAAAACTGTTTTTT
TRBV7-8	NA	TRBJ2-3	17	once	CASSSPLGLRSTDTQYF	TGTGCCAGCAGCTCCCCGCTGGGACTTCGAAGCACAGATACGCAGTATTTT
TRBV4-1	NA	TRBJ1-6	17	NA	CASSQDPVPTGRSPLHF	TGCGCCAGCAGCCAAGATCCCGTTCCTACGGGTCGATCCCCCCTCCACTTT
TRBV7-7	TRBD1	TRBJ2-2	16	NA	CASRIGGTGGSGELFF	TGTGCCAGCAGAATAGGGGGGACAGGGGGCTCCGGGGAGCTGTTTTTT
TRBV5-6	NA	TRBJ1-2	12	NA	CASFGAGWGYTF	TGTGCCAGCTTTGGTGCGGGCTGGGGCTACACCTTC
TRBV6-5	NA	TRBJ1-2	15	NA	CASSYSFAGYYGYTF	TGTGCCAGCAGTTACTCGTTTGCGGGGTACTATGGCTACACCTTC
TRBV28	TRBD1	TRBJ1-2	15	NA	CASSGWTGTDYGYTF	TGTGCCAGCAGTGGGTGGACAGGGACAGACTATGGCTACACCTTC
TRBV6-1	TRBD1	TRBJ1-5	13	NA	CASRDRVNQPQHF	TGTGCCAGCAGGGACAGGGTAAATCAGCCCCAGCATTTT
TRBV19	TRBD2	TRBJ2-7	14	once	CASSFSGATYEQYF	TGTGCCAGTTCGTTTAGCGGGGCGACCTACGAGCAGTACTTC
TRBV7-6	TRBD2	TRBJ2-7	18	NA	CASSLERGAPLYPQEQYF	TGTGCCAGCAGCTTAGAGCGGGGGGCGCCCCTATACCCTCAAGAGCAGTACTTC
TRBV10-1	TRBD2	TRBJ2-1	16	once	CASSTHSGGMYNEQFF	TGCGCCAGCAGTACCCACAGCGGGGGTATGTACAATGAGCAGTTCTTC
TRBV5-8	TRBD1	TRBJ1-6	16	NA	CASSSYPGQDNSPLHF	TGTGCCAGCAGCTCCTACCCGGGACAGGATAATTCACCCCTCCACTTT
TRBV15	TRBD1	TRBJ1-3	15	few	CATSRGQGASNTIYF	TGTGCCACCAGCAGGGGACAGGGGGCTAGCAACACCATATATTTT
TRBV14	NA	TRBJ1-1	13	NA	CASSQAINTEAFF	TGTGCCAGCAGCCAAGCTATTAACACTGAAGCTTTCTTT